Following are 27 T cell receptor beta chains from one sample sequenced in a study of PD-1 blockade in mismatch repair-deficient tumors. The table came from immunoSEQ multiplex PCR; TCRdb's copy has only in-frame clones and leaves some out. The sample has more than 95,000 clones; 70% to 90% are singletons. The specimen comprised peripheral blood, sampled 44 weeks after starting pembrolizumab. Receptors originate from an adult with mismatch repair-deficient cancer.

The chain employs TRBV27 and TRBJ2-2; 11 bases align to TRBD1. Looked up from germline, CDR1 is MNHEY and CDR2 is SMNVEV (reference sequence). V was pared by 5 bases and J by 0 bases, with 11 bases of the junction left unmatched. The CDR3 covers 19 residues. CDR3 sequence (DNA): TGTGCCAGCAGTCCACGGACAGGGGGCACGTTCGCGAACACCGGGGAGCTGTTTTTT. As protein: CASSPRTGGTFANTGELFF.

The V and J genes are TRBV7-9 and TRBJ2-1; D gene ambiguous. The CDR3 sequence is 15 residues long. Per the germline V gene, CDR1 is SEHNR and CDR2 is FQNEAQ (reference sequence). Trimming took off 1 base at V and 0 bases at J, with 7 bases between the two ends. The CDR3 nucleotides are TGTGCCAGCAGCTTAGTCCGGAGCTCCTACAATGAGCAGTTCTTC. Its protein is CASSLVRSSYNEQFF. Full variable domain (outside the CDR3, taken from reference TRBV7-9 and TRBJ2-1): DTGVSQNPRHKITKRGQNVTFRCDPISEHNRLYWYRQTLGQGPEFLTYFQNEAQLEKSRLLSDRFSAERPKGSFSTLEIQRTEQGDSAMYLCASSLVRSSYNEQFFGPGTRLTVL.

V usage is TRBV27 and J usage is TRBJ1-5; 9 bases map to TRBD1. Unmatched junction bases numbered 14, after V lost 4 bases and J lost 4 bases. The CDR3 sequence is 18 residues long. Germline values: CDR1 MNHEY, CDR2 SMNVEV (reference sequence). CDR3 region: CASSSQQIRGTGNQPQHF. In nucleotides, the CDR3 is TGTGCCAGCAGTTCCCAACAGATAAGGGGGACAGGGAATCAGCCCCAGCATTTT.

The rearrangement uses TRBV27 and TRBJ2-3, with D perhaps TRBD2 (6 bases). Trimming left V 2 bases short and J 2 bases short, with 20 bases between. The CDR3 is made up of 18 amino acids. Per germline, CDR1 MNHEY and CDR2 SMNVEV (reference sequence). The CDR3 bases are TGTGCCAGCAGTTTAATGGCGGGAAGGCGTTCGATCACAGATACGCAGTATTTT. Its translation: CASSLMAGRRSITDTQYF.

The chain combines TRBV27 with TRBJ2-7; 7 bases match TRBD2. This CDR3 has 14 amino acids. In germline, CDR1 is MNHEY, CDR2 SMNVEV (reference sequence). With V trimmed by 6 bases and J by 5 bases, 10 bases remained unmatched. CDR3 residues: CASSSWSGKDEQYF. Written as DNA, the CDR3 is TGTGCCAGCAGCTCCTGGAGCGGGAAGGACGAGCAGTACTTC.

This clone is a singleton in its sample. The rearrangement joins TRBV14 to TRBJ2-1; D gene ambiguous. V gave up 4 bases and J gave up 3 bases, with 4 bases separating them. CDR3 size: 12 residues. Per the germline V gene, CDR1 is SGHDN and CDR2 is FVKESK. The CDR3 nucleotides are TGTGCCAGCAGCCTAGGCTACAATGAGCAGTTCTTC. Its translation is CASSLGYNEQFF.

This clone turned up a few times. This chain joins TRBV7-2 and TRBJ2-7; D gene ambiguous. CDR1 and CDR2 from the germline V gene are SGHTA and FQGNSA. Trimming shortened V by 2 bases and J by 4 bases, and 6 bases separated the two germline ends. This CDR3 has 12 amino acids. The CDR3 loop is CASSLSGYEQYF. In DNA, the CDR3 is TGTGCCAGCAGCTTATCAGGTTACGAGCAGTACTTC.

The CDR3 protein is CASSFDMNTEAFF. DNA of the CDR3: TGTGCCAGCAGCTTTGACATGAACACTGAAGCTTTCTTT. The chain joins TRBV5-4 to TRBJ1-1; no definite D call. Per the germline V gene, CDR1 is SGHNT and CDR2 is YYREEE (reference sequence). Trimming took off 2 bases at V and 0 bases at J, with 5 bases between the two ends. This CDR3 is 13 amino acids long. The full variable domain, rest sourced from reference TRBV5-4 and TRBJ1-1, is ETGVTQSPTHLIKTRGQQVTLRCSSQSGHNTVSWYQQALGQGPQFIFQYYREEENGRGNFPPRFSGLQFPNYSSELNVNALELDDSALYLCASSFDMNTEAFFGQGTRLTVV.

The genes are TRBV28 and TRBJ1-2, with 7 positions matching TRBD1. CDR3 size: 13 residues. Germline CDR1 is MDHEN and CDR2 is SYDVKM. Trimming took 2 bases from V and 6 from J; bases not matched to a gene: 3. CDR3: CASSLRQGNGYTF. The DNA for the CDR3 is TGTGCCAGCAGTTTAAGACAGGGTAATGGCTACACCTTC.

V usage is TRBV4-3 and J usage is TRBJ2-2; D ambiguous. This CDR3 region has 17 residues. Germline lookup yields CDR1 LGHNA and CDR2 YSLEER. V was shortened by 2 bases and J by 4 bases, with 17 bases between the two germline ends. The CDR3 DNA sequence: TGCGCCAGCAGCCAACGAGCGTTTCTTTCGGGCACCGGGGAGCTGTTTTTT. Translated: CASSQRAFLSGTGELFF.

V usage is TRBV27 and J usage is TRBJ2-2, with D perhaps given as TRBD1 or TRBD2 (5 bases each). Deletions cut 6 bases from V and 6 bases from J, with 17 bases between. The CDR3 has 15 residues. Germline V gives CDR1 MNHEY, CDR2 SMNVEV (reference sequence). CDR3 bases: TGTGCCAGCAGCTTGGGACGGGGAGTGGCCGGGGAGCTGTTTTTT. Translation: CASSLGRGVAGELFF.

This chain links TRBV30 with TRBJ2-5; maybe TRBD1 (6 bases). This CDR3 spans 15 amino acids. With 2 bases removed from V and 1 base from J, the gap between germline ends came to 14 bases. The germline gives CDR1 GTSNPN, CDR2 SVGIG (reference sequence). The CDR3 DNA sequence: TGTGCCTGGAGTAGCCGGGACATAGTCCAAGAGACCCAGTACTTC. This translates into CAWSSRDIVQETQYF.

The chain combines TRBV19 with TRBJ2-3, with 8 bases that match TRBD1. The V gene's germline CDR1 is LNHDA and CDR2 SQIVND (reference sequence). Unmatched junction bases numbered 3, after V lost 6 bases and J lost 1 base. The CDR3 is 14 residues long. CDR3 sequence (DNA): TGTGCCAGTAGACCGACAGGGGGCACAGATACGCAGTATTTT. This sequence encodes CASRPTGGTDTQYF.

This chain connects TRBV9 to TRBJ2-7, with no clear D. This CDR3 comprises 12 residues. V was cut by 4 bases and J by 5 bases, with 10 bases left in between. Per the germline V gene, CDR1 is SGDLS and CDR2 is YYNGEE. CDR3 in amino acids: CASSPGPNEQYF. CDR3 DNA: TGTGCCAGCAGCCCAGGACCGAACGAGCAGTACTTC. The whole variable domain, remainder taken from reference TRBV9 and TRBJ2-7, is DSGVTQTPKHLITATGQRVTLRCSPRSGDLSVYWYQQSLDQGLQFLIQYYNGEERAKGNILERFSAQQFPDLHSELNLSSLELGDSALYFCASSPGPNEQYFGPGTRLTVT.

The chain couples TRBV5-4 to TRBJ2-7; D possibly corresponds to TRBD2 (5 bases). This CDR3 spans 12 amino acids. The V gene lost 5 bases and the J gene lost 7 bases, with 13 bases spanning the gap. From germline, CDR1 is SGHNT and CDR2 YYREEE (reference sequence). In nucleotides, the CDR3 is TGTGCCAGCAGACGAGGAACGGGGGAGCAGTACTTC. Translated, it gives CASRRGTGEQYF.

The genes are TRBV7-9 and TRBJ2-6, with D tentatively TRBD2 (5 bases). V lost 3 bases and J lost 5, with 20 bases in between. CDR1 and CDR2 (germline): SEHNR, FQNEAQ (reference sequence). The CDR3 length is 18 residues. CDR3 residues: CASSLIAEADFRANVLTF. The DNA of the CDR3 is TGTGCCAGCAGCTTGATCGCGGAGGCCGATTTTAGGGCCAACGTCCTGACTTTC.

The CDR3 DNA reads TGTGCCAGCAGTAAACAGGGGGCGAATCAGCCCCAGCATTTT. Protein product: CASSKQGANQPQHF. The chain links TRBV7-6 to TRBJ1-5, with 9 bases fitting TRBD1. This CDR3 has 14 residues. Germline V gene lookup returns CDR1 SGHVS and CDR2 FNYEAQ. The V segment lost 6 bases and the J segment 4 bases; nucleotides outside the gene matches: 4.

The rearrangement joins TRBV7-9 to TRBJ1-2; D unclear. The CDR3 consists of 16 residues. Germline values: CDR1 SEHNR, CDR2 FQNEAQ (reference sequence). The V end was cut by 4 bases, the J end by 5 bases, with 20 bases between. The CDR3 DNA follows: TGTGCCAGCAGCTCATCCTGGGTCCTGCAACGATATGGCTACACCTTC. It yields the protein CASSSSWVLQRYGYTF. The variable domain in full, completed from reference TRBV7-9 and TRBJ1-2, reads DTGVSQNPRHKITKRGQNVTFRCDPISEHNRLYWYRQTLGQGPEFLTYFQNEAQLEKSRLLSDRFSAERPKGSFSTLEIQRTEQGDSAMYLCASSSSWVLQRYGYTFGSGTRLTVV.

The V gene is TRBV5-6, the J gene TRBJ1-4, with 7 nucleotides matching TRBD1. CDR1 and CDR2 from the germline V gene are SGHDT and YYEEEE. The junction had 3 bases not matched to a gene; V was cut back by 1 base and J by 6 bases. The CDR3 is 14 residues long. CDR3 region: CASSLRGLDEKLFF. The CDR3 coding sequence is TGTGCCAGCAGCTTGAGGGGGCTGGATGAAAAACTGTTTTTT.

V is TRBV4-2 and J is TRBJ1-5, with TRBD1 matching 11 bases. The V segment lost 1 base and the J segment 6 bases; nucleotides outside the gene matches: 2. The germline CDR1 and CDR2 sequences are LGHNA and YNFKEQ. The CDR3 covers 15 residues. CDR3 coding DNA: TGTGCCAGCAGCCAAGGGACAGGGGGCGGTCAGCCCCAGCATTTT. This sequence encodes CASSQGTGGGQPQHF.

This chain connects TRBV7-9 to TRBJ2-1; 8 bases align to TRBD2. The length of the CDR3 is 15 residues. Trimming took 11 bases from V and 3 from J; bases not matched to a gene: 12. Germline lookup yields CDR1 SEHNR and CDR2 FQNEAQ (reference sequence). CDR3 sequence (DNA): TGTGCCTTCCATGGGGCTAGCGGGCGCTACAATGAGCAGTTCTTC. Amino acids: CAFHGASGRYNEQFF.

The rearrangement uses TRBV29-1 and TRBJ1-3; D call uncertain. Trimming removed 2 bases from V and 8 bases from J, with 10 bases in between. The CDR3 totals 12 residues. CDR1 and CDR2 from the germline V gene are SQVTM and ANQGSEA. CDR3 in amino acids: CSVEPQPDTIYF. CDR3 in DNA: TGCAGCGTTGAACCCCAACCGGACACCATATATTTT.

Here the CDR3 reads CASSQDAGAGYGYTF. CDR3 coding DNA: TGCGCCAGCAGCCAAGATGCAGGGGCGGGCTATGGCTACACCTTC. The V gene is TRBV4-3, the J gene TRBJ1-2, with a tentative D call TRBD1 (6 bases). CDR3 length: 15 amino acids. The germline gives CDR1 LGHNA, CDR2 YSLEER. Between the trimmed V and J ends, which lost 0 bases and 4 bases, there was a span of 12 bases.

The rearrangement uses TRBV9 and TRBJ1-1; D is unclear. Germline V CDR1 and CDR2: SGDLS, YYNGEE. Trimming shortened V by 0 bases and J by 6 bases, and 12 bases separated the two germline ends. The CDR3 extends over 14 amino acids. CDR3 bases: TGTGCCAGCAGCGTAGTCGGGAGCGGGGCTGAAGCTTTCTTT. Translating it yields CASSVVGSGAEAFF.

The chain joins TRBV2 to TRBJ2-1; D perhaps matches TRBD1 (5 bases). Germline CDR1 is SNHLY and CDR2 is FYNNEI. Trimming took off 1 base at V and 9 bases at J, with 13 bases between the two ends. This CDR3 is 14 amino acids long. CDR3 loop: CASSEGFREFEQFF. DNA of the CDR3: TGTGCCAGCAGTGAAGGATTCAGGGAATTTGAGCAGTTCTTC.

The chain's CDR3 is CASSQFTGVPYNEQFF. In nucleotides, the CDR3 is TGCGCCAGCAGCCAGTTTACAGGGGTCCCCTACAATGAGCAGTTCTTC. The V gene is TRBV4-1, the J gene TRBJ2-1; 7 bases align to TRBD1. V was pared by 3 bases and J by 2 bases, with 7 bases of the junction left unmatched. The CDR3 is made up of 16 amino acids. The V gene's germline CDR1 is MGHRA and CDR2 YSYEKL.

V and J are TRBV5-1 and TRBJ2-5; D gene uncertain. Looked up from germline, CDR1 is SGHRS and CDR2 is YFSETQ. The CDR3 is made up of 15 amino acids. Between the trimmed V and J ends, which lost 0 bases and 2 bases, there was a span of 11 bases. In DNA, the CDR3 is TGCGCCAGCAGCTTGGGAGCAGGCTGGCAAGAGACCCAGTACTTC. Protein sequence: CASSLGAGWQETQYF. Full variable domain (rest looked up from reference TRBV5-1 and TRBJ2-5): KAGVTQTPRYLIKTRGQQVTLSCSPISGHRSVSWYQQTPGQGLQFLFEYFSETQRNKGNFPGRFSGRQFSNSRSEMNVSTLELGDSALYLCASSLGAGWQETQYFGPGTRLLVL.